This T cell receptor beta chain came from a study of chemoradiotherapy in HPV16-positive cancers. Study summary: Functional T-cell assays on a couple of HPV16-positive patients' cells defined candidate HPV-specific clones and common TCR motifs. Study observations and caveats: For HPV16-positive patients, expanding HPV-responsive T cells associated with longer recurrence-free survival. Candidate HPV-specific clones and E7-related TCR motifs grew in tumor during treatment.

Samples were taken several times over chemoradiotherapy. Sequencing used immunoSEQ multiplex PCR; TCRdb keeps in-frame clones, though not all of them. The data hold tens of thousands of clones, with roughly 94% observed a single time. With 6 bases removed from V and 10 bases from J, the gap between germline ends came to 21 bases. The CDR3 consists of 14 residues. Looked up from germline, CDR1 is KGHSH and CDR2 is LQKENI. This clone occurred a few times. Antigen specificity is unknown. The genes are TRBV18 and TRBJ1-1, with D possibly matching TRBD1 (6 bases). This sample was gathered from a patient who underwent chemoradiotherapy. This receptor was obtained from a human donor with HPV-associated anogenital cancer. The CDR3 DNA follows: TGTGCCAGCTCGGCGATCCACAGGGACTACGGAGCTTTCTTT. Its translation is CASSAIHRDYGAFF.